This TCR beta chain appears in the sequencing data of a study of shared clonotypes between healthy human individuals. Background on the study: Donors were two women and a few men aged 18 to 49.

Sequencing used immunoSEQ multiplex PCR; TCRdb keeps in-frame clones, though not all of them. The sample holds 2 million to 3 million clones, more than 85% seen once. The CDR3 is 15 amino acids. V was shortened by 4 bases and J by 4 bases, with 13 bases between the two germline ends. CDR1 and CDR2 (germline): SGHTA, FQGTGA. Free of recent acute infections or vaccinations, the donors were healthy HIV-negative adults. The sequenced material came from naive CD4+ T cells from PBMCs. Subset of the sample: CD45RA+ positively selected. This receptor was obtained from a man between 18 and 35 years old in good health. Some clones in this sample may be carry-over from other donors' samples. This chain links TRBV7-3 with TRBJ2-2; D is ambiguous. The CDR3 sequence is CASSSQVSGTGELFF. The DNA for the CDR3 is TGTGCCAGCAGCTCTCAGGTTTCGGGCACCGGGGAGCTGTTTTTT.